This section outlines one T cell receptor beta chain sequence together with its context. Its antigen remains undetermined. No clone much larger than this one lies a single base away; base qualities are absent. The sample originates from a study of Tregs in tolerant kidney transplant recipients (dated by TCRdb to the late 2010s). With respect to the entire study: Transplants used related donors with nonmyeloablative bone marrow transplantation; mixed chimerism was transient in the human trials. The study used TCRbeta sequencing to identify donor-specific regulatory T cells before combined kidney and bone marrow transplantation, then tracked those cells after transplant. Summary of the overall study and its limitations: Expanding Tregs with activated donor B cells appeared to identify the most biologically relevant and donor-specific TCRbeta repertoire. In tolerant patients, donor-specific Tregs expanded more than Tregs overall, which suggests antigen-driven rather than nonspecific expansion. PCR primers changed over time for some patients, so nucleotide-level comparison across those patients' samples was not possible. Although technical replication error seemed to be minimal, the question of biological reproducibility was not addressed directly. Because the study included only a small number of patients, the results must be confirmed in larger populations and under other immunosuppression protocols.

For TCRbeta CDR3 sequencing, genomic DNA was extracted from sorted cells using the QIAGEN DNeasy Blood and Tissue Kit. High-throughput TCRbeta CDR3 sequencing was carried out commercially through immunoSEQ, with PCR amplification with bias correction and internal controls included. Per the source publication's procedure: A unique productive TCRbeta sequence was defined by the CDR3 nucleotide sequence when primers matched, and otherwise by the CDR3 amino acid sequence together with the Vbeta and Jbeta genes. To correct sorting error, sequences shared between sorted populations at a frequency ratio of 2:1 or less were removed; the rest were assigned to the higher population. A sequence was defined as donor-reactive if the sequence was expanded at least 5-fold in CFSE-low cells compared with unstimulated cells and had a frequency of at least 0.01% in CFSE-low cells. Jensen-Shannon divergence, calculated on the top 100 TCRbeta sequences ranked by frequency, was used to quantify repertoire divergence. For samples with multiple sequencing runs, sorting error was corrected separately for each run before the runs were pooled. TCRdb re-hosts the immuneACCESS table, in-frame sequences only. Its copies lack some clones; in the studies checked, an unresolved V gene accounts for under half of them, and the cause for the rest is not known. The V and J calls and the clone size are those of that table, but D and trimming were determined from the DNA. Here the sample has about 110,000 clones; roughly 89% occur a single time. The ten top clones hold about 0.35% of the sample.

The time point label on this specimen signifies: blood sample drawn before combined kidney and bone marrow transplant. Unstimulated Tregs (CD4+CD25+CD127-), CD4+ non-Tregs (CD4+CD25-), CD4 and CD8 cells were FACS-sorted from thawed PBMCs. The patients were several recipients of combined kidney and bone marrow transplants from the ITN036ST trial, and samples were available only from these trial subjects. Healthy control blood was processed by Ficoll density gradient to PBMCs and cryopreserved; patient PBMCs were collected before and after transplant. Per the germline V gene, SGHRS is the CDR1 and YFSETQ is the CDR2. Reading from cysteine to phenylalanine, the CDR3 counts 13 amino acids. Here the CDR3 DNA is all that survives: 39 bases in frame from base 1. The junction carries 7 bases between V and J, which are trimmed by 0 bases and 3 bases respectively.

The chain joins TRBV5-1 to TRBJ2-7; no confident D gene assignment can be made. Sequencing was performed on CD4+ T cells from blood, taken before the transplant. The receptor's source is a human donor who received a combined kidney and bone marrow transplant. CDR3 protein: CASSLAESYEQYF. DNA sequence: TGCGCCAGCAGCTTGGCCGAGAGCTACGAGCAGTACTTC.